This entry describes one TCR beta chain. The data originate from a study of control samples from healthy donors and cancer patients. Here immunoSEQ multiplex PCR was the method, and the copy in TCRdb shows in-frame clones only, minus some. The sample has approximately 150,000 clones, about 91% seen once; the top ten hold approximately 3%. J lost 5 bases, V lost 0 bases, and 8 bases had no gene match. The CDR3 is 16 amino acids. Germline values: CDR1 SGHRS, CDR2 YFSETQ. V and J are TRBV5-1 and TRBJ2-1; 7 positions agree with TRBD2. This receptor was identified in a man aged 25 to 40 in good health. The specimen sequenced was blood. The CDR3 loop reads CASSLGPGGRDNEQFF. In nucleotides, the CDR3 is TGCGCCAGCAGCTTGGGACCGGGGGGAAGGGACAATGAGCAGTTCTTC.